The 3 T cell receptor beta chains below come from one sample, sequenced in a study of blood T cell repertoires in COVID-19. Sequenced by immunoSEQ multiplex PCR; TCRdb stores in-frame clones only, minus some. The sample records tens of thousands of clones, 82% being singletons. Sample: peripheral blood. These TCRs come from a woman older than 75 with acute or convalescent COVID-19.

V and J are TRBV4-1 and TRBJ2-7; D is possibly TRBD2 (7 bases). The CDR3 is 13 residues long. The germline gives CDR1 MGHRA, CDR2 YSYEKL. The germline V and J ends were trimmed by 3 bases and 7 bases, with 13 bases remaining between them. In DNA form, the CDR3 reads TGCGCCAGCAGCCATGGGGGGGCGAAAGAGCAGTACTTC. It encodes CASSHGGAKEQYF.

V and J are TRBV5-1 and TRBJ2-2; TRBD2 agrees at 11 bases. This CDR3 is 18 amino acids long. Trimming at V came to 4 bases and at J to 1 base, leaving 9 bases not matched to a gene. Germline assignment: CDR1 SGHRS and CDR2 YFSETQ. The CDR3 sequence: CASSLTGTSGGNTGELFF. The CDR3 coding sequence is TGCGCCAGCAGCCTGACTGGAACTAGCGGGGGGAACACCGGGGAGCTGTTTTTT.

The gene calls are TRBV7-2 and TRBJ2-7; D remains ambiguous. V dropped 1 base and J dropped 3 bases, with 4 bases sitting between them. The germline V gene encodes CDR1 SGHTA and CDR2 FQGNSA. The CDR3 totals 12 residues. The CDR3: CASSLGYYEQYF. CDR3 in DNA: TGTGCCAGCAGCTTAGGCTACTACGAGCAGTACTTC.